This TCR beta chain was obtained from a study of blood T cells in healthy people across ages. Whole-study findings and limits: Getting older went along with TCR beta diversity per million T cells dropping roughly linearly. A greater number of naive CD4+ cells and higher diversity distinguished long-lived donors from aged donors.

Aged roughly 6 to 90, donors were systemically healthy Caucasians from Russia. This clonotype was counted a few times. Its antigen is not identified. A read error may produce the germline difference seen at one junction end. A second PCR of about 6 to 12 cycles used a sample-barcoded 5' primer and a J-beta primer mix. A tag from a template-switch adaptor with 12 random nucleotides marked each cDNA molecule. One entry per CDR3 protein results from TCRdb running MiXCR on the 5' RACE reads. Of 920,000 or so distinct CDR3 sequences listed, more than 35% are singletons. Sequencing used blood. The TCR comes from a woman in her sixties or seventies in good health.

CDR3: CASSIAGMDYEQYF. The CDR3 region has the DNA TGTGCCAGCAGCATAGCGGGAATGGACTACGAGCAGTACTTC. The chain recombines TRBV7-9 with TRBJ2-7; 8 bases are a match to TRBD2. This CDR3 is 14 amino acids long. Germline CDR1 and CDR2: SEHNR and FQNEAQ (reference sequence).